A single sample gave rise to the 18 T cell receptor beta chains below, sequenced in a study of T cells in localized non-small cell lung cancer. Assay used: immunoSEQ multiplex PCR; TCRdb lists only in-frame clones, some missing. Of roughly 50,000 clones in the sample, approximately 80% were seen once. The sequencing used peripheral blood, collected before any cancer treatment. These receptors were taken from a female donor of 60 years or more with stage II squamous cell lung carcinoma.

This rearrangement joins TRBV4-1 to TRBJ1-2, with D possibly matching TRBD1 (6 bases). V was shortened by 4 bases and J by 4 bases, with 13 bases between the two germline ends. This CDR3 comprises 14 residues. Germline V lookup: CDR1 MGHRA, CDR2 YSYEKL. The DNA of the CDR3 is TGCGCCAGCAGCCCGACGGACAGCTTCTATGGCTACACCTTC. It codes for CASSPTDSFYGYTF.

This chain connects TRBV11-2 to TRBJ2-5; 16 positions match TRBD2. Germline CDR1 is SGHAT and CDR2 is FQNNGV. The length of the CDR3 is 17 residues. V dropped 5 bases and J dropped 4; count of bases not matched to a gene: 7. The CDR3 loop is CASSPGTSGGAIETQYF. CDR3 DNA: TGTGCCAGCAGCCCCGGGACTAGCGGGGGGGCTATAGAGACCCAGTACTTC.

This chain joins TRBV30 and TRBJ2-7; tentative D call: TRBD1 (5 bases). The V gene's germline CDR1 is GTSNPN and CDR2 SVGIG (reference sequence). This CDR3 contains 13 residues. Trimming pared 2 bases from V and 2 bases from J, leaving 10 bases between. This CDR3 reads CAWSSQATYEQYF. As DNA, the CDR3 is TGTGCCTGGAGTTCACAGGCAACCTACGAGCAGTACTTC.

The chain couples TRBV7-6 to TRBJ2-7; D ambiguous. Germline V CDR1 and CDR2: SGHVS, FNYEAQ. The CDR3 is 13 residues long. V dropped 5 bases and J dropped 0 bases, with 8 bases sitting between them. This CDR3 reads CASSQNPSYEQYF. The CDR3, as DNA: TGTGCCAGCAGCCAGAACCCCTCCTACGAGCAGTACTTC.

The CDR3 nucleotides are TGTGCCAGCAGCTTGGGGGGACAGGGAAGAACCTACGAGCAGTACTTC. Its protein is CASSLGGQGRTYEQYF. The genes are TRBV5-8 and TRBJ2-7, with TRBD1 identical over 9 bases. V dropped 0 bases and J dropped 2; count of bases not matched to a gene: 6. The CDR3 has 16 amino acids. Germline CDR1 SGHTS, CDR2 YDEGEE.

The chain combines TRBV7-2 with TRBJ2-6; weak D call: TRBD1 (6 bases). Trimming removed 1 base at V and 3 bases at J, with 13 bases between. Germline values: CDR1 SGHTA, CDR2 FQGNSA. This CDR3 spans 17 amino acids. This CDR3 is CASSLGQGIGGANVLTF. The CDR3 DNA is TGTGCCAGCAGCTTAGGGCAGGGGATCGGTGGGGCCAACGTCCTGACTTTC.

The J gene is TRBJ1-5, the V gene TRBV30; 7 bases line up with TRBD1. V was pared by 0 bases and J by 6 bases, with 5 bases of the junction left unmatched. This CDR3 region has 14 residues. CDR1 and CDR2 from the germline V gene are GTSNPN and SVGIG (reference sequence). The CDR3 reads CAWSVAGGGQPQHF. CDR3 nucleotides: TGTGCCTGGAGTGTAGCAGGGGGAGGTCAGCCCCAGCATTTT.

V gene TRBV19 combines with J gene TRBJ2-7; maybe TRBD2 (5 bases). Trimming cost V 3 bases and J 3 bases, with 12 bases left between them. This CDR3 comprises 14 residues. Germline V gene sequence: CDR1 LNHDA, CDR2 SQIVND (reference sequence). The CDR3 coding sequence is TGTGCCAGTAGTATCAAGGTAGCGAACTACGAGCAGTACTTC. Its translation: CASSIKVANYEQYF.

The V call is TRBV6-1, the J call TRBJ2-7; no firm D call. V shed 3 bases and J shed 1 base, with 13 bases lying between them. In germline, CDR1 is MNHNS, CDR2 SASEGT. This CDR3 region has 15 residues. CDR3 DNA: TGTGCCAGCAGTGAGATGTCAGCCTTTTCCTACGAGCAGTACTTC. Translated: CASSEMSAFSYEQYF.

The chain carries TRBV5-6 and TRBJ1-2; D not resolved. The CDR3 totals 12 residues. Germline CDR1 is SGHDT and CDR2 is YYEEEE. Trimming took 0 bases from V and 6 from J, leaving 6 bases between them. Written as DNA, the CDR3 is TGTGCCAGCAGCTTGGCAGCGCATGGCTACACCTTC. It is translated as CASSLAAHGYTF.

J is TRBJ2-5 and V is TRBV7-7; TRBD2 matches at 15 bases. V shed 3 bases and J 9 bases; nucleotides not matched to a gene: 5. The germline V gene has CDR1 SSHAT and CDR2 FNYEAQ (reference sequence). The CDR3 length is 15 residues. The CDR3 region has the DNA TGTGCCAGCAGCTTGGGGACTAGCGGGGGGACGGCCCAGTACTTC. It specifies CASSLGTSGGTAQYF.

The V gene is TRBV7-2, the J gene TRBJ1-5, with 7 bases fitting TRBD1. Germline CDR1 reads SGHTA; CDR2 reads FQGNSA. Germline trimming cut 3 bases from V and 7 bases from J; bases unmatched to any gene: 12. CDR3 length: 16 amino acids. CDR3: CASSLSSRGLEQPQHF. The DNA for the CDR3 is TGTGCCAGCAGCTTGAGTTCCAGGGGGTTGGAGCAGCCCCAGCATTTT.

In its sample, this clone was seen a few times. This chain connects TRBV6-6 to TRBJ1-5, with D tentatively TRBD1 (6 bases). Germline loops: CDR1 MNHNY, CDR2 SVGAGI (reference sequence). V lost 5 bases, J lost 5 bases, and 13 bases lay in between. This CDR3 has 14 residues. The CDR3 DNA follows: TGTGCCAGCAGTGGGGACAAACGAGATCAGCCCCAGCATTTT. Protein: CASSGDKRDQPQHF.

The chain employs TRBV27 and TRBJ2-4; weak D call: TRBD2 (5 bases). Trimming left V 0 bases short and J 6 bases short, with 9 bases between. The CDR3 covers 14 residues. Germline loops: CDR1 MNHEY, CDR2 SMNVEV (reference sequence). The CDR3 loop reads CASSLSRGGNIQYF. The CDR3 DNA is TGTGCCAGCAGTTTATCTCGGGGTGGAAACATTCAGTACTTC.

The chain links TRBV7-9 to TRBJ1-5; TRBD1 matches at 7 bases. Germline V gives CDR1 SEHNR, CDR2 FQNEAQ (reference sequence). V was clipped by 5 bases and J by 9 bases; unmatched bases: 13. This CDR3 is built from 15 residues. The CDR3 nucleotides are TGTGCCAGCAGCCCCACAGGGGTAGCCCTTTCGCCCCAGCATTTT. Translating gives CASSPTGVALSPQHF.

This chain connects TRBV4-3 to TRBJ2-7; tentative D call: TRBD1 (5 bases). There are 14 residues in the CDR3. From germline, CDR1 is LGHNA and CDR2 YSLEER. The V end was cut by 0 bases, the J end by 3 bases, with 9 bases between. The chain's CDR3 is CASSQEGRDYEQYF. The DNA of the CDR3 is TGCGCCAGCAGCCAAGAGGGCAGGGACTACGAGCAGTACTTC.

V usage is TRBV30 and J usage is TRBJ2-5; D is unresolved. This CDR3 has 12 amino acids. From germline, CDR1 is GTSNPN and CDR2 SVGIG (reference sequence). V was shortened by 5 bases and J by 6 bases, with 13 bases between the two germline ends. The CDR3 spells CAWDSGLQTQYF. CDR3 sequence (DNA): TGTGCCTGGGATTCCGGATTACAGACCCAGTACTTC. Complete variable domain (other parts from reference TRBV30 and TRBJ2-5): SQTIHQWPATLVQPVGSPLSLECTVEGTSNPNLYWYRQAAGRGLQLLFYSVGIGQISSEVPQNLSASRPQDRQFILSSKKLLLSDSGFYLCAWDSGLQTQYFGPGTRLLVL.

The chain joins TRBV19 to TRBJ1-4; D is perhaps TRBD1 (6 bases). Germline assignment: CDR1 LNHDA and CDR2 SQIVND (reference sequence). The CDR3 is 13 residues long. V was pared by 6 bases and J by 5 bases, with 10 bases between. In DNA form, the CDR3 reads TGTGCCAGTAGAGGACAGCTCAATGAAAAACTGTTTTTT. This translates into CASRGQLNEKLFF.